The clone carrying this T cell receptor (beta chain) was observed a few times. The authors' processing: Cell counts per sample came from amplifying reference gene primers. The assay was immunoSEQ multiplex PCR, and TCRdb's table has in-frame clones only and misses some. Clone size and the V and J calls come from that table; the DNA yielded D and trimming. The data hold approximately 89,000 clones, with less than 85% observed a single time. The sample comes from a study of blood T cell repertoires in COVID-19. Study summary: Samples of COVID-19 (acute and convalescent) were obtained from the United States, Italy and Spain. T cells, B-cell-depleted T cells, or PBMCs supplied cDNA or gDNA.

The CDR3 runs to 14 residues. Looked up from germline, CDR1 is LGHDT and CDR2 is YNNKEL (reference sequence). The V end lost 3 bases, the J end lost 6 bases, and 15 bases lay between the germline ends. The rearrangement uses TRBV3-1 (or the pseudogene TRBV3-2) and TRBJ2-7, with TRBD2 as a possible D gene (5 bases). This TCR was recovered from an elderly woman with acute or convalescent COVID-19. Sequencing input: peripheral blood. CDR3 nucleotide sequence: TGTGCCAGCAGCCATGCTGACTATTTTGCCGAGCAGTACTTC. Its protein product is CASSHADYFAEQYF.